The 8 T cell receptor beta chains below were found in one sample sequenced in a study of spatial heterogeneity in lung cancer (dated by TCRdb to between 2019 and 2020). Sample time point, as interpreted from the label and publication: sample taken at primary tumor resection. For TCR sequencing, whole RNA was extracted from tumor and nontumor lung tissue, or from cryopreserved PBMC samples, and no cell sorting was done. Preparation of the library involved 5' RACE. Instrument on record: NextSeq 500. TCRdb cleaned the public reads at Q25 with fastp, built clones with MiXCR and kept in-frame beta chains. Rows are combined by CDR3 protein, so each entry shows the most common genes and DNA. This sample gives around 74,000 distinct CDR3 sequences in total; about 14% of them show up just once. 7.2% of the sample belongs to the ten largest clones. This specimen was PBMCs, taken at surgery. The source is a male donor with early-stage non-small cell lung cancer.

The CDR3 DNA reads TGTGCCAGCACCTCCCTAAGGGACTTTTACAATGAGCAGTTCTTC. Translation gives CASTSLRDFYNEQFF. The chain has TRBV12-3 or TRBV12-4 and TRBJ2-1; D possibly corresponds to TRBD2 (6 bases). The V end lost 7 bases, the J end lost 4 bases, and 17 bases lay between the germline ends. CDR3 length: 15 residues.

The chain joins TRBV25-1 to TRBJ1-1, with 8 bases aligning to TRBD1. V lost 5 bases and J lost 8; bases outside the gene matches: 28. The CDR3 extends over 20 amino acids. The germline V gene has CDR1 MGHDK and CDR2 SYGVNS. The CDR3: CASSSTPGTGGSEEGREAFF. The CDR3 nucleotides read TGTGCCAGCAGTTCCACCCCAGGGACAGGTGGATCCGAAGAGGGCAGAGAAGCTTTCTTT.

The chain recombines TRBV20-1 with TRBJ1-1, with D perhaps TRBD1 (6 bases). CDR1 and CDR2 from the germline V gene are DFQATT and SNEGSKA (reference sequence). V was cut by 3 bases and J by 6 bases, with 17 bases left in between. This CDR3 is 14 amino acids long. The CDR3 DNA is TGCAGTGCTAGGACGAAACAGGGTCTCGCTGAAGCTTTCTTT. Its translation is CSARTKQGLAEAFF.

This clonotype appeared a few times. The chain combines TRBV6-6 with TRBJ2-3; D remains unclear. The CDR3 sequence is 13 residues long. V lost 5 bases and J 4 bases, leaving 10 bases between the germline ends. Germline CDR1 and CDR2: MNHNY and SVGAGI (reference sequence). CDR3 protein: CASSETPPDTQYF. The CDR3 region has the DNA TGTGCCAGCAGTGAGACTCCTCCAGATACGCAGTATTTT.

This clonotype was counted ten times or more. The V gene is TRBV28, the J gene TRBJ2-3, with D perhaps given as TRBD1 or TRBD2 (6 bases each). The CDR3 covers 15 residues. V was pared by 10 bases and J by 1 base, with 18 bases between. CDR1 is MDHEN and CDR2 is SYDVKM in the germline V gene. The CDR3 bases are TGTGCCACCCACCCCGGGGGCGCGGGCACAGATACGCAGTATTTT. Translated, it gives CATHPGGAGTDTQYF.

Many counts were recorded for this clonotype. The DNA of the CDR3 is TGCAGCGTTGAGGTCGGTATACCCTACAATGAGCAGTTCTTC. It codes for CSVEVGIPYNEQFF. V usage is TRBV29-1 and J usage is TRBJ2-1; D is uncertain. The ends were cut back, 3 bases at V and 2 bases at J, with 11 bases in the middle. Per the germline V gene, CDR1 is SQVTM and CDR2 is ANQGSEA. This CDR3 has 14 residues.

Ten or more counts support this clonotype. The rearrangement uses TRBV7-2 and TRBJ1-1, with TRBD1 matching 7 bases. The CDR3 consists of 13 residues. In germline, CDR1 is SGHTA, CDR2 FQGNSA. Unmatched junction bases numbered 5, after V lost 3 bases and J lost 7 bases. The CDR3 reads CASSLGQRREAFF. The DNA of the CDR3 is TGTGCCAGCAGCTTGGGACAGAGGCGTGAAGCTTTCTTT.

J is TRBJ1-1 and V is TRBV5-1, with D hard to call. CDR1 SGHRS and CDR2 YFSETQ come from the germline V gene. Trimming stripped 3 bases from V and 5 bases from J, with 17 bases between. This CDR3 spans 15 amino acids. The CDR3 coding sequence is TGCGCCAGCAGCTCCGGAATGCGCGAGGTGACTGAAGCTTTCTTT. It yields the protein CASSSGMREVTEAFF.